Below are 2 T cell receptor beta chains sequenced from a single sample in a study of T cell responses to AZD1222 COVID-19 vaccine. Libraries were prepared by immunoSEQ multiplex PCR; TCRdb keeps only in-frame clonotypes and omits some of them. The data show approximately 150,000 clones, with under 95% seen just once and approximately 3.6% held by the top ten. The sequences come from peripheral blood, collected 28 days after the second AZD1222 dose. The receptors come from an adult who received the AZD1222 COVID-19 vaccine.

The chain joins TRBV3-1 (or the pseudogene TRBV3-2) to TRBJ2-2; either TRBD1 or TRBD2 may supply D (6 bases each). CDR3 length: 14 residues. V dropped 3 bases and J dropped 6 bases, with 11 bases sitting between them. Germline CDR1 LGHDT, CDR2 YNNKEL (reference sequence). The CDR3 loop reads CASSHGGGSGELFF. The CDR3 nucleotides are TGTGCCAGCAGCCACGGAGGGGGGTCCGGGGAGCTGTTTTTT.

This chain links TRBV27 with TRBJ1-4; 8 bases fit TRBD1. Unmatched junction bases numbered 13, after V lost 5 bases and J lost 8 bases. The CDR3 runs 16 residues. Looked up from germline, CDR1 is MNHEY and CDR2 is SMNVEV (reference sequence). This chain's CDR3 is CASSPRTGTQGEKLFF. In DNA form, the CDR3 reads TGTGCCAGCAGTCCCCGGACAGGGACTCAAGGGGAAAAACTGTTTTTT.